This T cell receptor (beta chain) comes out of a study of Ad26.COV2.S vaccination and SARS-CoV-2 variants. The repertoire was sequenced with immunoSEQ multiplex PCR; TCRdb's copy has only in-frame clones and lacks some. The sample includes about 350,000 clones, approximately 90% of them seen just once. V lost 4 bases to trimming and J lost 1 base, with 10 bases between them. The length of the CDR3 is 14 residues. Germline lookup yields CDR1 MGHRA and CDR2 YSYEKL. General study points: Total T cell responses were possibly underestimated by TCR breadth and depth analyses.

The treatment here: around 19 received Ad26.COV2.S at low or high dose, single or two shots; several received placebo; per-sample allocation not given. The study sampled participants on day 63 after the first vaccine or placebo injection. This vaccine is an Ad26 vector that expresses the Wuhan-strain SARS-CoV-2 spike. A note on this clone: Its matching antigen is unknown.

The source of this sequence is a person aged 18 to 65 who received the Ad26.COV2.S COVID-19 vaccine or a placebo. This chain uses TRBV4-1 with TRBJ2-5; D assignment may be TRBD1 or TRBD2 (6 bases each). Material: peripheral blood, obtained in a trial of Ad26.COV2.S vaccine versus placebo. The CDR3 loop is CASSLADSQETQYF. The CDR3 region has the DNA TGCGCCAGCAGCCTAGCGGACAGCCAAGAGACCCAGTACTTC.